The rows below give T cell receptor beta chains drawn from one sample of a study of blood T cell repertoires in COVID-19. The table came from immunoSEQ multiplex PCR; TCRdb's copy has only in-frame clones and leaves some out. The table includes approximately 130,000 clones, roughly 80% detected once. Sequencing was performed on PBMCs or T cells enriched from blood (not recorded which). Source of these receptors: a young man who had recovered from COVID-19. CDR3s leave out the opening cysteine and the closing phenylalanine or tryptophan. The order of the fields is V gene, J gene, D gene, CDR3 protein. D genes are given only for firm matches.

TRBV5-1	TRBJ1-6	NA	ASSFGEIGSSYNSPLH
TRBV4-1	TRBJ1-1	TRBD1	ASSQVGTGVSEAF
TRBV28	TRBJ2-7	TRBD1	ASSSGQLYEQY
TRBV2	TRBJ1-1	TRBD1	ASSAQGAGTEAF
TRBV9	TRBJ2-3	TRBD2	ASSVRLADRTDTQY
TRBV19	TRBJ1-1	NA	ASSATGLMNTEAF
TRBV4-1	TRBJ2-7	NA	ASSQDESNHPYEQY
TRBV10-3	TRBJ2-1	TRBD2	AISEPGLAGEGYNEQF
TRBV5-5	TRBJ2-7	TRBD1	ASTEGQAIYYEQY
TRBV4-2	TRBJ2-4	NA	ASSQEQSGTKNIQY
TRBV7-9	TRBJ2-5	TRBD2	ASRGAGVPLVEETQY
TRBV4-1	TRBJ1-2	NA	ASSLKAGPNYGYT
TRBV9	TRBJ2-5	TRBD2	ASSVAASGGPYQETQY
TRBV5-4	TRBJ1-2	NA	ASSLPQGRGYGYT
TRBV10-2	TRBJ2-1	TRBD2	ASSNPREGRTNEQF
TRBV5-6	TRBJ2-2	TRBD1	ASSSQTGGNTGELF
TRBV3-1/TRBV3-2	TRBJ2-7	TRBD2	ASSPDGLAVPN
TRBV2	TRBJ1-5	NA	ASSARTVSNQPQH
TRBV6-5	TRBJ1-3	NA	ASSSPTPSGNTIY
TRBV5-4	TRBJ2-5	TRBD1	ASSSDRSETQY
TRBV6-6	TRBJ1-6	NA	ASFSDYSPLH
TRBV9	TRBJ2-1	TRBD2	ASSPRGSGSSYNEQF
TRBV6-5	TRBJ1-2	NA	ASSYSVEGKDGYT
TRBV3-1/TRBV3-2	TRBJ2-1	TRBD1	ASSQTYSGTGYKPSYNEQF
TRBV3-1/TRBV3-2	TRBJ2-3	NA	ASSPNRPILSGNTDTQY
TRBV7-9	TRBJ2-5	NA	ASIGSGETQY
TRBV2	TRBJ1-5	NA	ASRLEGISNQPQH
TRBV19	TRBJ2-1	NA	ASSIDLRVGQF
TRBV28	TRBJ2-7	TRBD1	ASSRQGDRYEQY
TRBV5-1	TRBJ2-5	TRBD2	ASSSGLAGGPKETQY
TRBV29-1	TRBJ2-5	TRBD2	SVLAGVLETQY
TRBV14	TRBJ1-6	TRBD1	ASSQDWTGNSPLH
TRBV7-3	TRBJ2-7	NA	ASSLVGGPRDEQY
TRBV25-1	TRBJ2-2	NA	ASSGAGTVNTGELF
TRBV6-5	TRBJ2-7	NA	ASRISLSSYEQY
TRBV3-1/TRBV3-2	TRBJ2-5	TRBD2	ASSQDVAGGLETQY
TRBV27	TRBJ2-1	NA	ASSFGGDEQF
TRBV7-2	TRBJ1-3	TRBD1	ASSLTGGTGNTIY
TRBV2	TRBJ2-7	TRBD1	ASSAIPGQRYEQY
TRBV5-1	TRBJ1-1	NA	ASRESNTEAF
TRBV5-6	TRBJ1-2	TRBD1	ASSTTGGGYGYT
TRBV7-7	TRBJ2-3	NA	ASSQGLPGTDTQY
TRBV27	TRBJ1-2	NA	ASSLAGTNYGYT
TRBV14	TRBJ1-1	TRBD1	ASSQKGQGIAF
TRBV6-5	TRBJ2-3	TRBD1	ASSMGQTLTDTQY
TRBV5-4	TRBJ1-6	NA	ASSLVAGAGYNSPLH
TRBV4-1	TRBJ1-1	NA	ASSQGGDGAF
TRBV11-2	TRBJ2-2	NA	ASSLTDTGELF
TRBV7-9	TRBJ2-5	NA	ASSLINRAQETQY
TRBV5-1	TRBJ2-1	TRBD2	ASSLVAGDYNEQF
TRBV2	TRBJ2-2	TRBD1	ASSFRQGESTGELF
TRBV28	TRBJ2-7	TRBD2	ASSPPGGSIYEQY
TRBV27	TRBJ2-3	NA	ASSLQGRGTDTQY
TRBV5-6	TRBJ1-2	NA	ASSLAGGGGYT